This T cell receptor (beta chain) was captured by sequencing in a study of cytomegalovirus exposure and HLA in healthy donors. From germline, CDR1 is MGHRA and CDR2 YSYEKL. The ends were cut back, 3 bases at V and 6 bases at J, with 3 bases in the middle. CDR3 size: 11 residues. Worth noting for this clone: Its antigen is unidentified.

Overall study findings and caveats: Analysis was performed later, and it showed HLA-associated TCR beta chains to be more clonally expanded than equally common others.

Amplification used 60 Vbeta primers and 13 Jbeta primers. Some clones are missing from TCRdb's copy, which holds only in-frame ones; the method was immunoSEQ multiplex PCR. This table holds approximately 100,000 clones, 74% found once. This TCR came from a human donor in good health. Source material: PBMCs. The chain links TRBV4-1 to TRBJ2-1; D gene uncertain. Written as DNA, the CDR3 is TGCGCCAGCAGCCACTTCAATGAGCAGTTCTTC. It specifies CASSHFNEQFF.